Listed below are T cell receptor beta chains from one sample, sequenced in a study of cytomegalovirus exposure and HLA in healthy donors. Profiled with immunoSEQ multiplex PCR; TCRdb holds only in-frame clones, not every one. The table has fewer than 200,000 clones, roughly four fifths seen once; the top ten hold less than 0.9%. The sample was PBMCs. These receptors were taken from a female donor in good health and CMV-seronegative. Both conserved end residues are trimmed from each CDR3.

TRBV7-2	TRBJ2-3	ASSLLWGSGTDTQY
TRBV7-3	TRBJ2-5	ASSPTSTIETQY
TRBV5-8	TRBJ1-5	ASVIVGAGNQPQH
TRBV21-1	TRBJ2-7	ASIIEGGDLLPYEQY
TRBV9	TRBJ2-5	ASSVGASGDGETQY
TRBV11-3	TRBJ2-7	ASSLTKPGQGTYEQY
TRBV7-2	TRBJ2-3	ASSAREGDTQY
TRBV7-2	TRBJ1-2	ASSGLSNRGGYT
TRBV7-9	TRBJ1-2	ASSSQVLYGYT
TRBV5-1	TRBJ2-3	ASSPGLAGGTDTQY
TRBV10-3	TRBJ2-1	AISERGRSGRGYNEQF
TRBV28	TRBJ1-5	ASSSTGLSNQPQH
TRBV4-3	TRBJ2-1	ASSQGLAAYNEQF
TRBV7-2	TRBJ1-3	ASRDRRGKGNTIY
TRBV27	TRBJ2-1	ASSSRGLAGIYNEQF
TRBV5-6	TRBJ1-2	ASSLGGGRDYGYT
TRBV10-1	TRBJ1-2	ASRGEALDYGYT
TRBV6-1	TRBJ2-7	ASEEQGTAYEQY
TRBV11-2	TRBJ2-7	ASSLRTGGPGEQY
TRBV7-9	TRBJ1-4	ASSLGRTDNEKLF
TRBV6-1	TRBJ2-3	ASSEGAYSTDTQY
TRBV11-2	TRBJ1-2	ASSPTGGRYGCT
TRBV9	TRBJ2-6	ASSNRRRPSSGANVLT